Listed below are T cell receptor beta chains from one sample, sequenced in a study of vaccination and CD4 T cells after COVID-19. No antigen has been identified for these receptors. One entry per CDR3 protein results from TCRdb running MiXCR on the PCR reads. Of about 2,000 distinct CDR3 sequences in the sample, just over 15% were seen once. What was sequenced was CD4+ T cells from blood, cultured in vitro. These receptors were taken from a human donor in good health. The CDR3 runs from the conserved cysteine through the conserved F or W. The D gene is left open where the match is weak. Size is stated for part of the rows, as once, few or many counts, or as a class when the clone is expanded.

V gene	J gene	clone size	CDR3 length	D gene	CDR3 protein	CDR3 DNA
TRBV6-1	TRBJ2-2	medium-sized	17	TRBD2	CASSAYTSGRNTGELFF	TGTGCCAGCAGTGCATACACTAGCGGCCGTAACACCGGGGAGCTGTTTTTT
TRBV15	TRBJ1-5	large	16	NA	CATSRMGGALNQPQHF	TGTGCCACCAGCAGGATGGGAGGGGCCCTCAATCAGCCCCAGCATTTT
TRBV6-2/TRBV6-3	TRBJ1-5	large	16	NA	CASSPWGRGADQPQHF	TGTGCCAGCAGTCCTTGGGGGCGAGGGGCTGATCAGCCCCAGCATTTT
TRBV4-1	TRBJ2-2	NA	14	NA	CASSQDQGTGELFF	TGCGCCAGCAGCCAAGATCAGGGGACCGGGGAGCTGTTTTTT
TRBV6-1	TRBJ2-1	NA	16	TRBD2	CASSEGTSVYYNEQFF	TGTGCCAGCAGTGAAGGGACTAGCGTGTACTACAATGAGCAGTTCTTC
TRBV5-1	TRBJ2-7	few	14	TRBD2	CASSLSGGVYEQYF	TGCGCCAGCAGCTTGAGCGGGGGGGTCTACGAGCAGTACTTC
TRBV24-1	TRBJ1-2	medium-sized	13	TRBD1	CATGDSSNYGYTF	TGTGCCACCGGGGACAGTTCTAACTATGGCTACACCTTC
TRBV10-1	TRBJ2-2	NA	16	NA	CASSGSDTLSTGELFF	TGCGCCAGCAGTGGTTCGGACACCCTTTCAACCGGGGAGCTGTTTTTT
TRBV7-2	TRBJ2-1	NA	13	NA	CASSLALYNEQFF	TGTGCCAGCAGCTTAGCCTTATACAATGAGCAGTTCTTC
TRBV18	TRBJ1-5	few	13	NA	CASSDGSNQPQHF	TGTGCCAGCTCCGACGGTAGCAATCAGCCCCAGCATTTT
TRBV7-3	TRBJ2-1	medium-sized	17	TRBD2	CASSSSGGASGNNEQFF	TGTGCCAGCAGCTCCTCGGGTGGGGCTAGCGGAAACAATGAGCAGTTCTTC
TRBV27	TRBJ1-2	large	15	NA	CASGRGVGSNYGYTF	TGTGCCAGTGGGCGCGGGGTAGGCAGTAACTATGGCTACACCTTC
TRBV7-8	TRBJ2-7	medium-sized	18	TRBD2	CASSLGGLAGGNLYEQYF	TGTGCCAGCAGCTTAGGGGGACTAGCGGGAGGTAATCTTTACGAGCAGTACTTC
TRBV28	TRBJ1-1	NA	13	NA	CAAIRQLNTEAFF	TGTGCCGCCATCAGGCAGCTGAACACTGAAGCTTTCTTT
TRBV30	TRBJ2-7	NA	11	NA	CAWRGNYEQYF	TGTGCCTGGAGGGGAAACTACGAGCAGTACTTC
TRBV6-2/TRBV6-3	TRBJ2-2	medium-sized	16	NA	CASSLPQGSNTGELFF	TGTGCCAGCAGTCTTCCCCAGGGTAGCAACACCGGGGAGCTGTTTTTT
TRBV12-3/TRBV12-4	TRBJ2-4	few	14	NA	CASSETGSWNIQYF	TGTGCCAGCAGCGAGACAGGATCTTGGAACATTCAGTACTTC
TRBV20-1	TRBJ1-1	NA	14	NA	CSARVSRPNTEAFF	TGCAGTGCTAGAGTAAGCAGGCCAAACACTGAAGCTTTCTTT
TRBV7-3	TRBJ2-2	NA	15	TRBD1	CASSQGQVNTGELFF	TGTGCCAGCAGCCAAGGACAGGTGAACACCGGGGAGCTGTTTTTT
TRBV12-3/TRBV12-4	TRBJ1-6	NA	16	NA	CASSLKAVLRNSPLHF	TGTGCCAGCAGTTTAAAAGCCGTCCTCCGCAATTCACCCCTCCACTTT
TRBV5-4	TRBJ2-4	NA	16	TRBD2	CASSPGGTSGDGIQYF	TGTGCCAGCAGCCCGGGAGGGACTAGCGGGGATGGGATTCAGTACTTC
TRBV4-2	TRBJ2-5	few	16	NA	CASSQLEPGQQETQYF	TGTGCCAGCAGCCAACTTGAACCGGGGCAACAAGAGACCCAGTACTTC
TRBV30	TRBJ2-2	NA	15	NA	CAWRTIDSNTGELFF	TGTGCCTGGAGAACCATTGACAGCAACACCGGGGAGCTGTTTTTT
TRBV19	TRBJ1-2	large	13	NA	CASSTGKRYGYTF	TGTGCCAGTAGTACAGGGAAAAGATATGGCTACACCTTC
TRBV20-1	TRBJ2-7	medium-sized	13	NA	CSAMIGLRYEQYF	TGCAGTGCTATGATTGGACTTCGGTACGAGCAGTACTTC
TRBV6-1	TRBJ2-5	medium-sized	12	NA	CASQTYGETQYF	TGTGCCAGCCAAACCTATGGGGAGACCCAGTACTTC
TRBV2	TRBJ2-4	few	15	NA	CASSPDSIAKNIQYF	TGTGCCAGCAGTCCTGACAGTATAGCCAAAAACATTCAGTACTTC
TRBV27	TRBJ1-2	large	13	NA	CASSLSGNYGYTF	TGTGCCAGCAGTTTGTCGGGGAACTATGGCTACACCTTC
TRBV7-9	TRBJ1-1	medium-sized	13	NA	CASSLGSTNEAFF	TGTGCCAGCAGCTTAGGGTCCACTAATGAAGCTTTCTTT
TRBV20-1	TRBJ1-1	medium-sized	13	NA	CSAKRTLNTEAFF	TGCAGTGCTAAACGTACGCTCAACACTGAAGCTTTCTTT
TRBV7-3	TRBJ1-1	large	14	NA	CASSSGGRGTEAFF	TGTGCCAGCAGCTCGGGTGGTAGGGGCACTGAAGCTTTCTTT
TRBV5-6	TRBJ2-7	NA	14	TRBD1	CASSRQGNTYEQYF	TGTGCCAGCAGCAGACAGGGGAACACCTACGAGCAGTACTTC
TRBV5-6	TRBJ2-3	few	15	TRBD2	CASSPWRGGKDTQYF	TGTGCCAGCAGCCCTTGGCGGGGGGGCAAGGATACGCAGTATTTT
TRBV28	TRBJ2-1	large	11	NA	CASSAYGTQFF	TGTGCCAGCAGTGCCTACGGGACACAGTTCTTC
TRBV6-5	TRBJ1-1	medium-sized	14	TRBD1	CASSYRQGATEAFF	TGTGCCAGCAGTTACCGACAGGGGGCCACTGAAGCTTTCTTT
TRBV4-1	TRBJ2-7	NA	15	TRBD2	CASSQDPGGPYEQYF	TGCGCCAGCAGCCAAGATCCGGGAGGGCCCTACGAGCAGTACTTC
TRBV11-1	TRBJ2-2	medium-sized	15	NA	CASSLPQGYGGELFF	TGTGCCAGCAGCTTACCGCAGGGGTATGGTGGGGAGCTGTTTTTT
TRBV25-1	TRBJ1-4	NA	13	NA	CASSEGGNEKLFF	TGTGCCAGCAGTGAGGGGGGGAATGAAAAACTGTTTTTT
TRBV4-1	TRBJ2-6	NA	16	NA	CASSPKLGSGANVLTF	TGCGCCAGCAGCCCTAAGCTGGGCTCTGGGGCCAACGTCCTGACTTTC
TRBV20-1	TRBJ1-4	NA	13	NA	CSARTGNNEKLFF	TGCAGTGCTAGGACGGGAAATAATGAAAAACTGTTTTTT
TRBV10-3	TRBJ2-4	medium-sized	12	NA	CAISEQGNIQYF	TGTGCCATCAGTGAGCAAGGGAACATTCAGTACTTC
TRBV6-1	TRBJ2-2	medium-sized	12	NA	CASYKNTGELFF	TGTGCCAGCTACAAGAACACCGGGGAGCTGTTTTTT
TRBV5-4	TRBJ2-7	medium-sized	13	NA	CASSLGPPYEQYF	TGTGCCAGCAGCTTAGGACCACCATACGAGCAGTACTTC
TRBV28	TRBJ2-5	medium-sized	13	NA	CASSLWQVETQYF	TGTGCCAGCAGTTTATGGCAGGTGGAGACCCAGTACTTC
TRBV3-1	TRBJ1-6	once	15	TRBD1	CASSARTGDNSPLHF	TGTGCCAGCAGCGCGCGGACAGGGGATAATTCACCCCTCCACTTT
TRBV12-3/TRBV12-4	TRBJ2-7	NA	12	NA	CASSPTYYEQYF	TGTGCCAGCAGCCCTACGTACTACGAGCAGTACTTC
TRBV9	TRBJ1-6	NA	15	NA	CASSEDARRASPLHF	TGTGCCAGCAGCGAAGACGCAAGGCGTGCTTCACCCCTCCACTTT
TRBV7-9	TRBJ1-2	large	15	NA	CASSLGGNPNYGYTF	TGTGCCAGCAGCTTAGGGGGGAACCCTAACTATGGCTACACCTTC
TRBV7-8	TRBJ2-7	medium-sized	15	TRBD2	CASSGFGTSGAEQYF	TGTGCCAGCAGCGGATTCGGGACTAGCGGAGCCGAGCAGTACTTC
TRBV6-4	TRBJ2-6	medium-sized	15	NA	CASSPGSAGANVLTF	TGTGCCAGCAGCCCTGGGAGCGCTGGGGCCAACGTCCTGACTTTC
TRBV7-3	TRBJ2-2	NA	15	NA	CASSQGPVNTGELFF	TGTGCCAGCAGCCAAGGACCGGTGAACACCGGGGAGCTGTTTTTT
TRBV5-8	TRBJ2-1	NA	17	NA	CASSLPGQSSSYNEQFF	TGTGCCAGCAGCTTGCCTGGACAATCGAGCTCCTACAATGAGCAGTTCTTC
TRBV4-3	TRBJ1-1	NA	14	NA	CASSQGLRDTAAFF	TGCGCCAGCAGCCAGGGGCTGCGGGACACAGCAGCTTTCTTT